The clone carrying this TCR beta chain was seen a handful of times. The antigen is unknown. V lost 6 bases and J lost 4; bases outside the gene matches: 7. Germline lookup yields CDR1 DFQATT and CDR2 SNEGSKA (reference sequence). This CDR3 contains 13 residues. Samples came from axillary lymph nodes draining the breast cancer. The data stem from a study of breast tumors, draining lymph nodes, adjacent tissues. Study results and caveats: Compared with lymph nodes, tumors were less diverse; compared with nontumor tissue, more. The lymph node origin of tumor T cells was framed as consistent with a hypothesis, not demonstrated. Compared with basal-like, luminal-like tumors shared significantly more repertoire with nontumor tissue. Findings are consistent with lymph node origin and intratumoral expansion of most tumor T cells.

TCRdb reanalysed the multiplex PCR reads using MiXCR and keeps one entry per CDR3 protein. The sample contains approximately 88,000 distinct CDR3 sequences, around 30% of which appear only once. This chain uses TRBV20-1 with TRBJ2-7; 9 bases match TRBD2. This clonotype was obtained from a female donor with breast cancer. Some clones in this sample may be carry-over from other donors' samples. The sample comprised axillary lymph node tissue. The CDR3 reads CSAISGRGYEQYF. The CDR3 nucleotides are TGCAGTGCGATTAGCGGGAGAGGATACGAGCAGTACTTC.